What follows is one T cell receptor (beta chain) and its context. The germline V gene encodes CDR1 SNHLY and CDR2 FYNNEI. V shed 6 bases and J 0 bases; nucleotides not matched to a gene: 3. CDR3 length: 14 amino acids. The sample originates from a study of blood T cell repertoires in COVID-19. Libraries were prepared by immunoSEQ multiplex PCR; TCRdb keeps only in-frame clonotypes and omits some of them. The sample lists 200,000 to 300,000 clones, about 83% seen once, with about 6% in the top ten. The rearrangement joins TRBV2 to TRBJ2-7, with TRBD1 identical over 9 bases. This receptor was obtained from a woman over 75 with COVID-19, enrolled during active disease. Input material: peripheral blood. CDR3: CASRDRGFSYEQYF. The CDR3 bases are TGTGCCAGCAGGGACAGGGGATTCTCCTACGAGCAGTACTTC.